A single sample is the source of the 24 T cell receptor beta chains below, sequenced in a study of shared clonotypes between healthy human individuals. Positively selected for CCR7, the CD45RO-negative cells used as naive CD8 cells excluded terminally differentiated effector memory CD45RA+ cells. Measured with immunoSEQ multiplex PCR; TCRdb has only the in-frame clones, and not every one. The sample shows under 2,000,000 clones, roughly 94% of them seen only once. The specimen was naive CD8+ T cells sorted from blood. These receptors were taken from a man between 18 and 35 years old in good health.

This chain connects TRBV27 to TRBJ2-7, with D perhaps matching TRBD2 (5 bases). CDR1 MNHEY and CDR2 SMNVEV come from the germline V gene (reference sequence). This CDR3 contains 12 residues. V was shortened by 6 bases and J by 0 bases, with 6 bases between the two germline ends. The CDR3 DNA reads as TGTGCCAGCAGACGGGACTCCTACGAGCAGTACTTC. As protein: CASRRDSYEQYF.

This sequence joins TRBV27 and TRBJ1-5; D not resolved. Germline V gives CDR1 MNHEY, CDR2 SMNVEV (reference sequence). V lost 6 bases to trimming and J lost 1 base, with 10 bases between them. The CDR3 contains 14 residues. CDR3 DNA sequence: TGTGCCAGCAGCCGGCTGGGGAGCAATCAGCCCCAGCATTTT. It is translated as CASSRLGSNQPQHF.

The V and J genes are TRBV28 and TRBJ1-1, with D possibly matching TRBD1 (6 bases). The CDR3 runs 13 residues. Germline CDR1 MDHEN, CDR2 SYDVKM. V was pared by 7 bases and J by 3 bases, with 12 bases between. The CDR3 DNA reads TGTGCCAGCACCGAACCAGGGGACACTGAAGCTTTCTTT. As protein: CASTEPGDTEAFF.

The CDR3 bases are TGTGCCAGCAGCGGACGACTAGCGGGGGGGCTCGGTGAGCAGTTCTTC. Encoded protein: CASSGRLAGGLGEQFF. The chain has TRBV9 and TRBJ2-1; the match to TRBD2 covers 14 bases. Germline V gene data show CDR1 as SGDLS and CDR2 as YYNGEE. This CDR3 is 16 amino acids long. The trim removed 3 bases at V and 9 bases at J, leaving 8 bases unmatched.

About this clone: This CDR3 is also generated by other DNA sequences in the sample. The rearrangement uses TRBV7-8 and TRBJ2-7, with D perhaps given as TRBD1 or TRBD2 (5 bases each). Germline V gene data show CDR1 as SGHVS and CDR2 as FQNEAQ. V lost 5 bases to trimming and J lost 1 base, with 9 bases between them. CDR3 length: 13 residues. The CDR3, as DNA: TGTGCCAGCAGCCCGGGGCCTTCCTACGAGCAGTACTTC. It specifies CASSPGPSYEQYF.

The chain links TRBV7-9 to TRBJ2-1; 7 bases fit TRBD2. V shed 3 bases and J 2 bases; nucleotides not matched to a gene: 4. The CDR3 extends over 15 amino acids. The V gene's germline CDR1 is SEHNR and CDR2 FQNEAQ (reference sequence). CDR3 sequence reads: CASSFYSGAYNEQFF. CDR3 coding DNA: TGTGCCAGCAGCTTTTACAGCGGGGCCTACAATGAGCAGTTCTTC. Looking up the rest from reference TRBV7-9 and TRBJ2-1 gives the full variable domain: DTGVSQNPRHKITKRGQNVTFRCDPISEHNRLYWYRQTLGQGPEFLTYFQNEAQLEKSRLLSDRFSAERPKGSFSTLEIQRTEQGDSAMYLCASSFYSGAYNEQFFGPGTRLTVL.

The table lists this clone with a count of one. The chain is built from TRBV11-2 and TRBJ2-1; 8 bases align to TRBD2. The junction had 10 bases not matched to a gene; V was cut back by 5 bases and J by 7 bases. There are 15 residues in the CDR3. CDR1 is SGHAT and CDR2 is FQNNGV in the germline V gene. CDR3 region: CASSLRGGVENEQFF. Written as DNA, the CDR3 is TGTGCCAGCAGCCTTCGGGGGGGAGTAGAGAATGAGCAGTTCTTC. The complete variable domain, with remaining parts taken from reference TRBV11-2 and TRBJ2-1, reads EAGVAQSPRYKIIEKRQSVAFWCNPISGHATLYWYQQILGQGPKLLIQFQNNGVVDDSQLPKDRFSAERLKGVDSTLKIQPAKLEDSAVYLCASSLRGGVENEQFFGPGTRLTVL.

This chain links TRBV7-8 with TRBJ2-5; 9 bases align to TRBD2. Germline CDR1 SGHVS, CDR2 FQNEAQ. Trimming at V came to 5 bases and at J to 1 base, leaving 14 bases not matched to a gene. This CDR3 has 18 residues. The DNA for the CDR3 is TGTGCCAGCAGCCGCGGAGTGGGGTCTAGCGGGGCCCAAGAGACCCAGTACTTC. Translating gives CASSRGVGSSGAQETQYF.

This chain uses TRBV5-4 with TRBJ2-7; D uncertain. Germline V gene sequence: CDR1 SGHNT, CDR2 YYREEE (reference sequence). V was cut by 5 bases and J by 0 bases, with 9 bases left in between. There are 13 residues in the CDR3. CDR3 nucleotides: TGTGCCAGCAGATCCCCCAGCTCCTACGAGCAGTACTTC. Its protein product is CASRSPSSYEQYF.

This clone occurred once. The V and J genes are TRBV7-9 and TRBJ2-3; D not certain. The length of the CDR3 is 14 residues. Trimming took 0 bases from V and 0 from J, leaving 4 bases between them. Germline assignment: CDR1 SEHNR and CDR2 FQNEAQ (reference sequence). In nucleotides, the CDR3 is TGTGCCAGCAGCTTAGCGGTTAGCACAGATACGCAGTATTTT. Amino acid sequence: CASSLAVSTDTQYF.

The chain links TRBV5-1 to TRBJ2-7, with no clear D. CDR3 length equals 15 residues. V lost 5 bases and J 6 bases, leaving 21 bases between the germline ends. Germline V CDR1 and CDR2: SGHRS, YFSETQ. As DNA, the CDR3 is TGCGCCAGCAGGTATGACCCAGATCCGGCGAGCGAGCAGTACTTC. This codes for CASRYDPDPASEQYF.

The chain recombines TRBV15 with TRBJ2-5, with 9 positions matching TRBD2. CDR3 length: 16 residues. The germline gives CDR1 LNHNV, CDR2 YYDKDF (reference sequence). After removal of 0 bases from V and 5 bases from J, the junction contained 7 bases not matched to a gene. CDR3 bases: TGTGCCACCAGCAGAGAGGGTAGCGGGAGTCGGGAGACCCAGTACTTC. Translated: CATSREGSGSRETQYF.

About this clone: Other DNA sequences in the sample encode the same CDR3. This rearrangement joins TRBV19 to TRBJ1-5; D unresolved. This CDR3 is 15 amino acids long. CDR1 is LNHDA, CDR2 SQIVND, per germline (reference sequence). V was clipped by 5 bases and J by 0 bases, with 11 bases between them. The DNA for the CDR3 is TGTGCCAGTAGTCTCACAGAGTATAGCAATCAGCCCCAGCATTTT. It encodes CASSLTEYSNQPQHF.

This chain links TRBV20-1 with TRBJ2-5; no firm D call. The length of the CDR3 is 10 residues. Between the trimmed V and J ends, which lost 0 bases and 5 bases, there was a span of 1 base. The germline V gene encodes CDR1 DFQATT and CDR2 SNEGSKA (reference sequence). As DNA, the CDR3 is TGCAGTGCTAGAGACGAGACCCAGTACTTC. Its protein is CSARDETQYF.

A single count supports this clone. DNA for the CDR3: TGTGCCAGCAGCCCCGCGGAGCAGGGGAGCACTGAAGCTTTCTTT. As protein: CASSPAEQGSTEAFF. The chain links TRBV2 to TRBJ1-1; possible D gene TRBD1, 6 bases. Germline CDR1 is SNHLY and CDR2 is FYNNEI. CDR3 size: 15 residues. Between the trimmed V and J ends, which lost 6 bases and 4 bases, there was a span of 18 bases.

This chain links TRBV6-5 with TRBJ1-5, with 8 bases fitting TRBD1. This CDR3 contains 13 residues. Germline CDR1 and CDR2: MNHEY and SVGAGI. V trimming: 0 bases; J trimming: 16 bases; junction bases outside the gene matches: 8. The CDR3 loop reads CASSYSGTGGEHF. The CDR3 nucleotides read TGTGCCAGCAGTTACTCCGGGACAGGCGGAGAACATTTT.

The chain couples TRBV5-1 to TRBJ2-5, with TRBD2 matching over 7 bases. Germline lookup yields CDR1 SGHRS and CDR2 YFSETQ. This CDR3 region has 15 residues. J lost 1 base, V lost 0 bases, and 3 bases had no gene match. The CDR3 protein is CASSLVGGSQETQYF. CDR3 bases: TGCGCCAGCAGCTTGGTGGGGGGGTCCCAAGAGACCCAGTACTTC.

This clone was detected only a few times. The sample carries other DNA sequences with the same CDR3. V and J are TRBV6-5 and TRBJ2-7; 8 nucleotides line up with TRBD1. The CDR3 is 13 amino acids. V shed 5 bases and J 4 bases; nucleotides not matched to a gene: 4. Germline CDR1 is MNHEY and CDR2 is SVGAGI. CDR3 sequence: CASSPDRAYEQYF. The CDR3 nucleotides are TGTGCCAGCAGTCCGGACAGGGCTTACGAGCAGTACTTC.

V and J are TRBV7-2 and TRBJ2-7; D gene uncertain. The V gene's germline CDR1 is SGHTA and CDR2 FQGNSA. The CDR3 runs to 13 residues. V lost 6 bases and J 0 bases, leaving 9 bases between the germline ends. The CDR3, as DNA: TGTGCCAGCAGGTCGACGGGCTCCTACGAGCAGTACTTC. Amino acids: CASRSTGSYEQYF.

The chain employs TRBV7-9 and TRBJ2-7; D could derive from TRBD1 or TRBD2 (7 bases each). The CDR3 totals 15 residues. The V end was cut by 5 bases, the J end by 0 bases, with 14 bases between. CDR1 SEHNR and CDR2 FQNEAQ come from the germline V gene (reference sequence). CDR3 in DNA: TGTGCCAGCAGCCCCCAGGGGGGGCCCTCCTACGAGCAGTACTTC. Amino acid sequence: CASSPQGGPSYEQYF.

The gene calls are TRBV11-2 and TRBJ2-1; TRBD1 matches 11 bases. With V trimmed by 7 bases and J by 6 bases, 14 bases remained unmatched. This CDR3 contains 17 residues. Germline V gives CDR1 SGHAT, CDR2 FQNNGV. The chain's CDR3 is CASTAWWGQGVSNEQFF. CDR3 in DNA: TGTGCCAGCACAGCTTGGTGGGGACAGGGGGTATCCAATGAGCAGTTCTTC.

A few counts support this clone. This chain uses TRBV6-5 with TRBJ1-5; D ambiguous. Germline values: CDR1 MNHEY, CDR2 SVGAGI. The CDR3 spans 13 residues. Between the trimmed V and J ends, which lost 2 bases and 5 bases, there was a span of 7 bases. This CDR3 reads CASSYNIDQPQHF. DNA of the CDR3: TGTGCCAGCAGTTACAACATTGATCAGCCCCAGCATTTT.

The V gene is TRBV7-9, the J gene TRBJ1-4; TRBD1 matches 8 bases. This CDR3 is built from 17 residues. Germline V gene lookup returns CDR1 SEHNR and CDR2 FQNEAQ (reference sequence). Unmatched junction bases numbered 13, after V lost 5 bases and J lost 5 bases. As DNA, the CDR3 is TGTGCCAGCAGCCTCGGGTCTGGGGGGGACAGGAATGAAAAACTGTTTTTT. Encoded protein: CASSLGSGGDRNEKLFF.

The chain combines TRBV5-1 with TRBJ2-7, with D possibly being TRBD1 (6 bases). Germline V gene lookup returns CDR1 SGHRS and CDR2 YFSETQ. The CDR3 runs 15 residues. V shed 4 bases and J shed 3 bases, with 17 bases lying between them. CDR3 in DNA: TGCGCCAGCAGCCCTGGGTTACAGGGCGGCTACGAGCAGTACTTC. This codes for CASSPGLQGGYEQYF.